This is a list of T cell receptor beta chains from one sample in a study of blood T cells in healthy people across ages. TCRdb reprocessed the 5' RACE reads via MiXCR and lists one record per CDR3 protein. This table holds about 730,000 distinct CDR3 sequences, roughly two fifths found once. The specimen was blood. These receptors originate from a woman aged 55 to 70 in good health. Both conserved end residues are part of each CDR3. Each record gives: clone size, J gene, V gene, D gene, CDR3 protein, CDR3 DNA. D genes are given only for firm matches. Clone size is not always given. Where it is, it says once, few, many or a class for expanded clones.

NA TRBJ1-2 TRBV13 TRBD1 CASSLAQTGAYGYTF TGTGCCAGCAGCTTAGCCCAGACAGGGGCCTATGGCTACACCTTC
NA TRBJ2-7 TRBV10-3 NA CAISDRGGGNPYEQYF TGTGCCATCAGTGATCGAGGCGGGGGCAACCCCTACGAGCAGTACTTC
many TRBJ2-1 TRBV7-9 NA CASSGSNNNEQFF TGTGCCAGCAGCGGGAGCAACAACAATGAGCAGTTCTTC
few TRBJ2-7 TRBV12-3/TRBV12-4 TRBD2 CASNLGREGGEQYF TGTGCCAGCAACCTGGGGCGGGAGGGTGGTGAGCAGTACTTC
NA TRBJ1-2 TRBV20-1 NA CSAREGRRSANYGYTF TGCAGTGCTAGAGAGGGGAGGAGAAGCGCTAACTATGGCTACACCTTC
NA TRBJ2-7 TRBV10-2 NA CALGGNSYEQYF TGCGCCCTAGGTGGCAACTCCTACGAGCAGTACTTC
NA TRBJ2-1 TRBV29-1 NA CSGEDNTNAQFF TGCAGCGGGGAGGACAATACAAATGCGCAGTTCTTC
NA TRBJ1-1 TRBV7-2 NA CASSLAMDTEAFF TGTGCCAGCAGCTTGGCAATGGACACTGAAGCTTTCTTT
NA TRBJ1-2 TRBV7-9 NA CASSLDTANYGYTF TGTGCCAGCAGCCTGGACACTGCTAACTATGGCTACACCTTC
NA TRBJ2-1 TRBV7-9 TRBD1 CASSSFTGQGPYNEQFF TGTGCCAGCAGCTCCTTTACCGGACAGGGCCCCTACAATGAGCAGTTCTTC
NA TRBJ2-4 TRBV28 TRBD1 CATTDRAVNIQYF TGTGCCACCACAGACAGGGCGGTTAACATTCAGTACTTC
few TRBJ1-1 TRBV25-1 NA CASSIGGTGTEAFF TGTGCCAGCAGTATAGGGGGAACCGGGACTGAAGCTTTCTTT
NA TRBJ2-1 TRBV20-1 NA CSARESSYNEQFF TGCAGTGCTAGGGAGAGCTCCTACAATGAGCAGTTCTTC
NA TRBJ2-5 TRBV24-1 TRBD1 CATDDRGETQYF TGTGCCACCGACGACAGGGGGGAGACCCAGTACTTC
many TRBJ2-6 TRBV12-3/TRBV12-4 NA CASSVRVPGANVLTF TGTGCCAGCAGTGTCAGGGTCCCTGGGGCCAACGTCCTGACTTTC
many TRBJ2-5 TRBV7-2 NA CASAGSPQETQYF TGTGCCAGCGCAGGGAGCCCCCAAGAGACCCAGTACTTC
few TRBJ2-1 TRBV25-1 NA CASSGLRDDDYNEQFF TGTGCCAGCAGCGGGCTCCGGGACGACGACTACAATGAGCAGTTCTTC
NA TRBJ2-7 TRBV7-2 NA CASSLRVGEQYF TGTGCCAGCAGCTTGAGGGTTGGCGAGCAGTACTTC
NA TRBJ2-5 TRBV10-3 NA CAISSELGHETQYF TGTGCCATCAGCTCCGAACTGGGGCACGAGACCCAGTACTTC
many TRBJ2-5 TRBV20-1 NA CSASQDTETQYF TGCAGTGCTAGTCAGGACACAGAGACCCAGTACTTC
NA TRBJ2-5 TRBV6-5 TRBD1 CASSYAGTGDVGTQYF TGTGCCAGCAGTTACGCCGGGACAGGGGACGTCGGGACCCAGTACTTC
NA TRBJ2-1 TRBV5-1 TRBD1 CASSLALDRVTYNEQFF TGCGCCAGCAGCTTGGCCTTGGACAGGGTGACCTACAATGAGCAGTTCTTC
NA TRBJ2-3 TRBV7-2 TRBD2 CASSYLAGAGGGDTQYF TGTGCCAGCAGCTATTTAGCGGGAGCGGGAGGTGGAGATACGCAGTATTTT
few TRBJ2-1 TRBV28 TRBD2 CASSLAASGSYNEQFF TGTGCCAGCAGTTTAGCGGCTAGCGGAAGTTACAATGAGCAGTTCTTC
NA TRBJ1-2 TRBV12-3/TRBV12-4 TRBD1 CASRVQGKQGHTF TGTGCCAGCAGAGTACAGGGGAAGCAAGGCCACACCTTC
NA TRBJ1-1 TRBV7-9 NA CASSLVQGIHTEAFF TGTGCCAGCAGCTTAGTCCAAGGCATTCACACTGAAGCTTTCTTT
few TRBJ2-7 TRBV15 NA CATSKDLSYEQYF TGTGCCACCAGCAAAGACCTCTCCTACGAGCAGTACTTC
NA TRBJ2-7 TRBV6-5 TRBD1 CASSFTGEDYEQYF TGTGCCAGCAGTTTCACAGGGGAAGACTACGAGCAGTACTTC
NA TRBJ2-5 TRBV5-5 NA CASSLFGDVETQYF TGTGCCAGCAGCTTGTTCGGGGACGTGGAGACCCAGTACTTC
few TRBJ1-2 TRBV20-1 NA CSAKSSSYGYTF TGCAGTGCCAAAAGTTCGAGTTATGGCTACACCTTC
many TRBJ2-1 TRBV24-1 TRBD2 CATSDIGASGSDEQFF TGTGCCACCAGTGATATCGGTGCTAGCGGGAGCGATGAGCAGTTCTTC
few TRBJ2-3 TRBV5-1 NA CASSLVPGASSAQYF TGCGCCAGCAGCTTGGTACCCGGGGCCTCCAGTGCGCAGTATTTT
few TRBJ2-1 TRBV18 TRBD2 CASSPGGPQNEQFF TGTGCCAGCTCCCCGGGAGGGCCTCAGAATGAGCAGTTCTTC
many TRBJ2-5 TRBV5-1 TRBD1 CASSFRDRKETQYF TGCGCCAGCAGCTTCCGGGACAGAAAAGAGACCCAGTACTTC
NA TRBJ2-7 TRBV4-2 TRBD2 CASSQAVSGSTNEQYF TGTGCCAGCAGCCAAGCGGTTAGCGGGAGTACCAACGAGCAGTACTTC
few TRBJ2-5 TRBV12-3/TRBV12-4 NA CASSLMGSEETQYF TGTGCCAGCAGTTTAATGGGGAGCGAAGAGACCCAGTACTTC
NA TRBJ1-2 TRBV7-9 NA CASRAFYGYTF TGTGCCAGCAGGGCCTTCTATGGCTACACCTTC
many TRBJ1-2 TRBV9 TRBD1 CASSSTGVYGYTF TGTGCCAGCAGCTCGACAGGGGTGTATGGCTACACCTTC
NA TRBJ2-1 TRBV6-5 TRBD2 CASSYFPLTSGSVNEQFF TGTGCCAGCAGTTACTTTCCCCTAACTAGCGGGAGTGTCAATGAGCAGTTCTTC
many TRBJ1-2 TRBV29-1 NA CSVEVGGGYTF TGCAGCGTTGAAGTTGGGGGCGGCTACACCTTC
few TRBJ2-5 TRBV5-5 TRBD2 CASNPSGTQETQYF TGTGCCAGCAACCCTAGCGGGACCCAAGAGACCCAGTACTTC